What follows are 14 T cell receptor beta chains derived from one specimen sequenced in a study of T cell changes during pregnancy in multiple sclerosis. Sequencing used immunoSEQ multiplex PCR; TCRdb keeps in-frame clones, though not all of them. The sample has around 65,000 clones, 90% seen once. The sequencing here drew on peripheral blood, taken in the first trimester of pregnancy. These receptors were taken from a female donor in good health, enrolled as a control in a pregnancy study.

The chain links TRBV7-9 to TRBJ1-2; D remains ambiguous. Germline-derived CDR1 and CDR2 are SEHNR and FQNEAQ (reference sequence). The CDR3 extends over 13 amino acids. Deletions cut 1 base from V and 2 bases from J, with 5 bases between. The CDR3 bases are TGTGCCAGCAGCTTAGGCGGGAACTATGGCTACACCTTC. Encoded protein: CASSLGGNYGYTF.

The chain couples TRBV15 to TRBJ2-1; 7 bases are shared with TRBD1. V was pared by 3 bases and J by 7 bases, with 3 bases of the junction left unmatched. This CDR3 is 13 amino acids long. Germline CDR1 and CDR2: LNHNV and YYDKDF (reference sequence). This CDR3 is CATSRDRKNEQFF. DNA of the CDR3: TGTGCCACCAGCAGGGACAGGAAAAATGAGCAGTTCTTC.

This rearrangement joins TRBV4-3 to TRBJ1-1; D is undetermined. Germline V gene sequence: CDR1 LGHNA, CDR2 YSLEER. The CDR3 is 16 amino acids. V was clipped by 3 bases and J by 0 bases, with 14 bases between them. Here the CDR3 DNA reads TGCGCCAGCAGCCACGGAGAGACCGAATTGAACACTGAAGCTTTCTTT. Protein sequence: CASSHGETELNTEAFF.

This clone was counted a few times. The chain is built from TRBV10-3 and TRBJ1-2; D is unresolved. The CDR3 extends over 13 amino acids. Trimming shortened V by 4 bases and J by 1 base, and 7 bases separated the two germline ends. Per germline, CDR1 ENHRY and CDR2 SYGVKD. CDR3 in DNA: TGTGCCATCAGTGCGGCAGGTAACTATGGCTACACCTTC. Protein product: CAISAAGNYGYTF.

This chain connects TRBV28 to TRBJ1-1; TRBD1 matches 9 bases. The germline V gene encodes CDR1 MDHEN and CDR2 SYDVKM. V lost 6 bases to trimming and J lost 10 bases; unmatched junction nucleotides: 9. CDR3 length: 13 amino acids. The CDR3 here is CASRQQGAQVAFF. Here the CDR3 DNA reads TGTGCCAGCAGACAACAGGGGGCACAGGTAGCTTTCTTT.

This clone appeared once. This chain joins TRBV11-2 and TRBJ1-1; D not resolved. Germline values: CDR1 SGHAT, CDR2 FQNNGV. Trimming took off 5 bases at V and 5 bases at J, with 12 bases between the two ends. This CDR3 has 13 residues. The CDR3 bases are TGTGCCAGCAGCCTCTTGCCCGGGACTGAAGCTTTCTTT. Amino acid sequence: CASSLLPGTEAFF. Full variable domain (outside the CDR3, taken from reference TRBV11-2 and TRBJ1-1): EAGVAQSPRYKIIEKRQSVAFWCNPISGHATLYWYQQILGQGPKLLIQFQNNGVVDDSQLPKDRFSAERLKGVDSTLKIQPAKLEDSAVYLCASSLLPGTEAFFGQGTRLTVV.

V gene TRBV2 combines with J gene TRBJ1-5; TRBD1 is a possible D gene (6 bases). The CDR3 has 14 amino acids. In germline, CDR1 is SNHLY, CDR2 FYNNEI. Deletions cut 5 bases from V and 5 bases from J, with 13 bases between. The CDR3 DNA reads TGTGCCAGCAGTATACAGGGTAGGGATCAGCCCCAGCATTTT. It translates to CASSIQGRDQPQHF.

This clone was counted a single time. The rearrangement joins TRBV9 to TRBJ2-7; a possible D gene is TRBD1 (6 bases). CDR3 length: 14 amino acids. Germline values: CDR1 SGDLS, CDR2 YYNGEE. V was pared by 3 bases and J by 4 bases, with 14 bases between. The CDR3 reads CASSAEDSGYEQYF. DNA of the CDR3: TGTGCCAGCAGCGCCGAGGACAGCGGTTACGAGCAGTACTTC.

The chain employs TRBV11-3 and TRBJ1-1; tentative D call: TRBD1 (6 bases). CDR1 and CDR2 (germline): SGHNT, YENEEA. This CDR3 spans 12 amino acids. V lost 5 bases to trimming and J lost 8 bases, with 12 bases between them. CDR3 residues: CASSKGDAEAFF. CDR3 DNA sequence: TGTGCCAGCAGCAAGGGGGACGCCGAAGCTTTCTTT.

The rearrangement uses TRBV9 and TRBJ2-3; 7 bases agree with TRBD2. Germline CDR1 reads SGDLS; CDR2 reads YYNGEE. The CDR3 is made up of 16 amino acids. Trimming took 3 bases from V and 4 from J; bases not matched to a gene: 11. The CDR3 here is CASSAELARTADTQYF. For the CDR3, the DNA is TGTGCCAGCAGCGCCGAACTAGCGCGGACCGCAGATACGCAGTATTTT.

The chain has TRBV7-9 and TRBJ1-2; no definite D call. V lost 11 bases, J lost 3 bases, and 13 bases lay in between. The germline V gene encodes CDR1 SEHNR and CDR2 FQNEAQ (reference sequence). The CDR3 has 12 amino acids. CDR3 DNA: TGTGCCGCTAGCCCCGGGGACTATGGCTACACCTTC. It is translated as CAASPGDYGYTF.

The chain uses TRBV7-3 and TRBJ2-7, with a weak D call TRBD1 (5 bases). Germline V lookup: CDR1 SGHTA, CDR2 FQGTGA. The CDR3 length is 13 residues. Trimming left V 1 base short and J 7 bases short, with 11 bases between. CDR3 residues: CASSLMLAGEQYF. The CDR3 DNA follows: TGTGCCAGCAGCTTAATGTTGGCAGGGGAGCAGTACTTC.

The chain links TRBV2 to TRBJ1-1, with D perhaps matching TRBD1 (5 bases). This CDR3 is built from 13 residues. Germline-derived CDR1 and CDR2 are SNHLY and FYNNEI. Trimming took off 5 bases at V and 9 bases at J, with 16 bases between the two ends. CDR3 in amino acids: CASSSQGPGQAFF. Here the CDR3 DNA reads TGTGCCAGCAGTTCCCAGGGCCCAGGACAAGCTTTCTTT.

The J gene is TRBJ2-7, the V gene TRBV4-3; 11 nucleotides match TRBD1. The germline CDR1 and CDR2 sequences are LGHNA and YSLEER. V trimming: 4 bases; J trimming: 0 bases; junction bases outside the gene matches: 17. The CDR3 covers 20 residues. The CDR3 DNA sequence: TGCGCCAGCAGCCTACAAGGACCGGACAGGGGGCCCCTGAGCTCCTACGAGCAGTACTTC. Its translation is CASSLQGPDRGPLSSYEQYF.